A selection of T cell receptor beta chains follows, all from one sample in a study of OX40 agonist ivuxolimab in advanced cancers. Data came from immunoSEQ multiplex PCR; TCRdb stores just in-frame clones and leaves some out. The sample yields around 50,000 clones, roughly 88% seen once. This sample comprised CD4+ or CD8+ T cells sorted from blood, obtained in a trial of the OX40 agonist ivuxolimab. The receptors were gathered from an adult with an advanced solid tumor such as melanoma, head and neck, liver or kidney cancer. Each CDR3 is given without its conserved first and last residue. The order of the fields is CDR3 length, V gene, J gene, D gene, CDR3 protein. A D gene is named only where the DNA matches it firmly.

>13|TRBV14|TRBJ2-7|TRBD2
ASSHLGGVTYEQY
>15|TRBV19|TRBJ1-5|.
ASSIFMAAYSNQPQH
>10|TRBV28|TRBJ1-5|.
ASKEGAQPQH
>13|TRBV5-1|TRBJ2-1|.
ASKKQGNSYNEQF
>14|TRBV19|TRBJ2-1|.
ASSIALSGWDNEQF
>11|TRBV14|TRBJ2-1|.
ASSQAAYNEQF
>11|TRBV6-1|TRBJ2-1|.
ASTQGGYNEQF
>13|TRBV7-9|TRBJ2-5|.
ASSLPGGIKETQY
>13|TRBV28|TRBJ1-2|TRBD1
ASSPTGTGTSLGT
>14|TRBV5-6|TRBJ2-2|.
ASSTGVQGGAGELF
>13|TRBV2|TRBJ1-1|.
ASKARGGGNTEAF
>12|TRBV9|TRBJ2-7|.
ASSVAPGAYEQY
>12|TRBV7-6|TRBJ2-1|TRBD2
ASSSLAGYNEQF